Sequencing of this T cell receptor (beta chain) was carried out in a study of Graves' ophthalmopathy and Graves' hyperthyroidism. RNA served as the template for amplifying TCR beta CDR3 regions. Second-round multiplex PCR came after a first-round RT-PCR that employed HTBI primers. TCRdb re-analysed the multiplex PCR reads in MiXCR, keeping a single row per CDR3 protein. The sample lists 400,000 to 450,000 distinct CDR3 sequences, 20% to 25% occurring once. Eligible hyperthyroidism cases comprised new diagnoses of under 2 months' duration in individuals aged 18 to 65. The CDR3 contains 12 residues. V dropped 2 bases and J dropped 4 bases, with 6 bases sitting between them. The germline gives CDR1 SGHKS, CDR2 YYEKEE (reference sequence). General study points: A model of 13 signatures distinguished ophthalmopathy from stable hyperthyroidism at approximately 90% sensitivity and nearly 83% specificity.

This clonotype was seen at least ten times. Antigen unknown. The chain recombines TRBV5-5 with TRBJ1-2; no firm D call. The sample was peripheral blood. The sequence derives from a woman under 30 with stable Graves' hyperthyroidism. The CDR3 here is CASSLDFYGYTF. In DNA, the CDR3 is TGTGCCAGCAGCTTAGACTTCTATGGCTACACCTTC.